The 3 T cell receptor beta chains in this list originate from one sample, sequenced in a study of shared clonotypes between healthy human individuals. Sequencing was performed with immunoSEQ multiplex PCR; in TCRdb, only in-frame clones are kept and a portion is missing. This sample yields around 2,000,000 clones, of which about 93% are seen a single time; roughly 1.8% belongs to the top ten. Terminally differentiated effector memory CD45RA+ cells were excluded from the naive CD8 cells, which were CD45RO-negative and positively selected for CCR7. Sequencing input: naive CD8+ T cells from PBMCs. All receptors come from a man aged 18 to 30 in good health. Some clones in this sample may be carry-over from other donors' samples.

As regards this clone: A much larger clone lies a single base off, so this may be a read error. The V gene is TRBV27, the J gene TRBJ2-7; D not resolved. Germline-derived CDR1 and CDR2 are MNHEY and SMNVEV (reference sequence). V lost 7 bases and J lost 1, with 2 bases in between. This CDR3 has 10 amino acids. CDR3 amino acids: CASNSYEQYF. The CDR3 DNA follows: TGTGCCAGCAATTCCTACGAGCAGTACTTC.

The V and J genes are TRBV4-3 and TRBJ1-1; D is uncertain. In germline, CDR1 is LGHNA, CDR2 YSLEER. The V and J ends lost 4 bases and 0 bases respectively, with 12 bases between them. The CDR3 loop spans 15 amino acids. CDR3 amino acids: CASSPTYIMNTEAFF. As DNA, the CDR3 is TGCGCCAGCAGCCCTACATATATCATGAACACTGAAGCTTTCTTT.

In regard to this clone: The same CDR3 arises from other DNA sequences in this sample as well. The rearrangement links TRBV4-1 to TRBJ2-7; D possibly corresponds to TRBD2 (5 bases). CDR1 and CDR2 (germline): MGHRA, YSYEKL. The V gene lost 6 bases and the J gene lost 1 base, with 10 bases spanning the gap. The CDR3 totals 13 residues. CDR3 loop: CASSLDSSYEQYF. The CDR3 bases are TGCGCCAGCAGTCTGGACTCGTCCTACGAGCAGTACTTC.